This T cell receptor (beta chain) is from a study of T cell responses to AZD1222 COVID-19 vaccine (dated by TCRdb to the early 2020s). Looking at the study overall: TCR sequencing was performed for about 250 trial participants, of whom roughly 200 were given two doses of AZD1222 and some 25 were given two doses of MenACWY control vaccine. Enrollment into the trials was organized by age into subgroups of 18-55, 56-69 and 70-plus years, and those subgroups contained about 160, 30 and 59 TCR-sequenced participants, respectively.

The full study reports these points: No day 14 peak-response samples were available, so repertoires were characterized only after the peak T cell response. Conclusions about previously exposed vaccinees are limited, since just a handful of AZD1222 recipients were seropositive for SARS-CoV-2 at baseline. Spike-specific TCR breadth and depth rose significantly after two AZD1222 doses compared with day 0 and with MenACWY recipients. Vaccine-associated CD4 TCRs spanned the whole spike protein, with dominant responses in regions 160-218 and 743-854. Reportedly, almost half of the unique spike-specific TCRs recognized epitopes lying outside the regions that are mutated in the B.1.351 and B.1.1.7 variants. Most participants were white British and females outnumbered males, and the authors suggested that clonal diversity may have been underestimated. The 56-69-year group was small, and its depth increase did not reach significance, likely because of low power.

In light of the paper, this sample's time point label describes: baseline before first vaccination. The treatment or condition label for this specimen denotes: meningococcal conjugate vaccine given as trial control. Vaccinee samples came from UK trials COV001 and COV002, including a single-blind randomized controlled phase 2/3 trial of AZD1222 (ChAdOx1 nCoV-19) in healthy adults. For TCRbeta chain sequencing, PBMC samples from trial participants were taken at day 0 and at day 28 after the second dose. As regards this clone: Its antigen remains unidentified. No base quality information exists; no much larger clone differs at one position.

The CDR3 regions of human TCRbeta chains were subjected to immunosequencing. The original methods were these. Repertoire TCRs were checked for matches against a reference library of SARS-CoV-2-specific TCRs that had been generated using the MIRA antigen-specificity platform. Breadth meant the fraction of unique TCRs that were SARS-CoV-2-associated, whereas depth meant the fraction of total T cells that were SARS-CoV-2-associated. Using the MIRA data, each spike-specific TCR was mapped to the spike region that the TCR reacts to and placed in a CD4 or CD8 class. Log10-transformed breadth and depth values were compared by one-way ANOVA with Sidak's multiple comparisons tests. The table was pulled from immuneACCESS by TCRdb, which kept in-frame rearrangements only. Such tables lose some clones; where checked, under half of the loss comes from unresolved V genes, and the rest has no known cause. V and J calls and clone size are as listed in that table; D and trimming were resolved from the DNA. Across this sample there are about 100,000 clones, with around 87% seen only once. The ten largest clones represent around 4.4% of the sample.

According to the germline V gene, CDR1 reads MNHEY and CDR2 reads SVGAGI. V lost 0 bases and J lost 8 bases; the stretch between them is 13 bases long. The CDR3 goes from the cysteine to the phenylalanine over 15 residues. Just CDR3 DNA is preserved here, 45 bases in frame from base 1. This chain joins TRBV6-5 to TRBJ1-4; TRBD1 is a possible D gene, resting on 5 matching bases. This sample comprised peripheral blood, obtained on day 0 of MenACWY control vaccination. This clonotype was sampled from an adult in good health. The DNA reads TGTGCCAGCAGTTACTCATACGGGGAGGGGGAAAAACTGTTTTTT. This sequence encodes CASSYSYGEGEKLFF.